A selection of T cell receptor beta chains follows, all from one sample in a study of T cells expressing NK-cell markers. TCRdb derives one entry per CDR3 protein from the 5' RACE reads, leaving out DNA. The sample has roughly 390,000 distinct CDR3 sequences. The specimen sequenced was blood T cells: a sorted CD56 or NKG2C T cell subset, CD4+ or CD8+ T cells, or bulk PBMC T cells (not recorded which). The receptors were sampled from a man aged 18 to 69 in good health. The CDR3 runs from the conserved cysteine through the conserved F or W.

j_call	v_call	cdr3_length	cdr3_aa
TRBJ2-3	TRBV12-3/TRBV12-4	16	CASSPTRTSRTDTQYF
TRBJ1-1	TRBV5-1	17	CASSLGRREQRTPEAFF
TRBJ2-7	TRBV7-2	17	CASSPWTSGGPGHEQYF
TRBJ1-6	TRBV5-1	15	CASSLSHPTNSPLHF
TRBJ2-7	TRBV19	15	CASSIDLGQTYEQYF
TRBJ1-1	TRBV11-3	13	CASSFTTGSEAFF
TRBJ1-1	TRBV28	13	CASITKTGTEAFF
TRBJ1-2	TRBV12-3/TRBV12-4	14	CASNAIQGIYGYTF
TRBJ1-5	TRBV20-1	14	CSAVVRGRGQPQHF
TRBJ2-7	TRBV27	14	CASSDTDPNYEQYF
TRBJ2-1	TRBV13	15	CASSLGGLKHNEQFF
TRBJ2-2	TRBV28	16	CASSLVPTLLTGELFF
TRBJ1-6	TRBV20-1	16	CSARPGWGGRNSPLHF
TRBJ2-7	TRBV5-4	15	CASSLFRGGTYEQYF
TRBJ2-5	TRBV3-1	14	CASSLLLQQETQYF
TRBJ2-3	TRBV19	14	CASKRTGDTDTQYF
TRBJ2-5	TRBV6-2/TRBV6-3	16	CASSFSAGGGQETQYF
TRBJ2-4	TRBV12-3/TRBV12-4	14	CASSLGVADHIQYF
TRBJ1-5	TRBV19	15	CASSIGSQGNQPQHF
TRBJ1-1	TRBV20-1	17	CSARDSTRARSNTEAFF
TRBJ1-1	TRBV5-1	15	CASSFFDRDSTEAFF
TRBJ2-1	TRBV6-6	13	CASSTGHSWEQFF